Included here is one T cell receptor beta chain sequence, with context. Per the authors' pipeline: By means of reference gene primer amplification, nucleated cell counts were estimated. Repertoires were generated with immunoSEQ multiplex PCR, while TCRdb's copy carries only in-frame clones and drops some. From that table come the V and J calls and clone size; the DNA was used to work out D and trimming. The profile shows about 110,000 clones, roughly 84% of them singletons. V dropped 2 bases and J dropped 4; count of bases not matched to a gene: 2. There are 13 residues in the CDR3. The germline gives CDR1 GTSNPN, CDR2 SVGIG (reference sequence). This sample is drawn from a study of blood T cell repertoires in COVID-19. Overall study context: Acute-phase and convalescent COVID-19 samples originated in the United States, Italy and Spain. Sources were T cells, B-cell-depleted T cells, or PBMCs; the material itself was cDNA or gDNA.

V usage is TRBV30 and J usage is TRBJ1-5; 7 positions match TRBD1. This clonotype originated in a human donor in a cohort sampled during active COVID-19. The material sequenced was peripheral blood. The CDR3 bases are TGTGCCTGGAGTAGCAGGGGGAATCAGCCCCAGCATTTT. Protein: CAWSSRGNQPQHF.